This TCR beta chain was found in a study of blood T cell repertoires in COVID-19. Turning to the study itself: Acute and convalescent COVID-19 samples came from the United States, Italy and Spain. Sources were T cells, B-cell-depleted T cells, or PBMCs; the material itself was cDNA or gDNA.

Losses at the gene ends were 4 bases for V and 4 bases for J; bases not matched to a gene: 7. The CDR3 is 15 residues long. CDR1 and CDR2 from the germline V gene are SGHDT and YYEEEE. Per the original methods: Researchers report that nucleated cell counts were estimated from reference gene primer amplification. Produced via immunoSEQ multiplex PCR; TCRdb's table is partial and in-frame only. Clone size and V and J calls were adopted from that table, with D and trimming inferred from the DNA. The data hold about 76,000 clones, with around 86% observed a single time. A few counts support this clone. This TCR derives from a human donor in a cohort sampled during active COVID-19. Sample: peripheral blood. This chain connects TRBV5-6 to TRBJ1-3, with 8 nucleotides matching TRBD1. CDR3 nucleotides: TGTGCCAGCAGCCAGGACAGGGTTGGAGGAAACACCATATATTTT. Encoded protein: CASSQDRVGGNTIYF.